Listed here is a single T cell receptor beta chain. The data belong to a study of blood T cell repertoires in COVID-19. Looking at the study overall: Sources were T cells, B-cell-depleted T cells, or PBMCs; the material itself was cDNA or gDNA.

The cohort comprised adults aged roughly 18 to 95 years residing in approximately 25 US areas. Participants reported their clinical history, and cohort assignment relied on those reports. For recovered donors of Cohort 3, there were two negative PCRs, clearance, or symptom resolution. Assay: immunoSEQ multiplex PCR; the TCRdb copy retains only in-frame clones and omits some. The sample has more than 150,000 clones, 80% to 90% seen once. The CDR3 runs 15 residues. J gave up 5 bases and V 4 bases, and 6 bases lay outside the gene matches. Germline V lookup: CDR1 SGHRS, CDR2 YFSETQ. The sequence derives from a man aged 35-49 years who had recovered from COVID-19. The chain has TRBV5-1 and TRBJ2-5; TRBD2 agrees at 12 bases. Sequences were obtained from PBMCs or T cells enriched from blood (not recorded which). This CDR3 is CASSRTSGEGETQYF. The CDR3, as DNA: TGCGCCAGCAGCCGGACTAGCGGGGAGGGGGAGACCCAGTACTTC.